This T cell receptor (beta chain) was found in a study of early T cells in non-severe SARS-CoV-2 infection. Across the study: Unsorted whole blood bulk RNA was sequenced, with unpaired chains.

This clonotype has just a few counts. Individual cDNA molecules received unique molecular identifiers. TCRdb ran MiXCR on the 5' RACE reads and lists one entry per CDR3 protein. The table lists approximately 65,000 distinct CDR3 sequences, 10% to 15% of them singletons, with about 4% in the top ten. Germline trimming cut 5 bases from V and 0 bases from J; bases unmatched to any gene: 7. The V gene's germline CDR1 is SGHTA and CDR2 FQGNSA. This CDR3 spans 18 amino acids. The receptor's source is an adult who was a healthcare worker with PCR-confirmed SARS-CoV-2 infection or an uninfected control (not recorded which). The specimen was whole blood. The J gene is TRBJ2-6, the V gene TRBV7-2, with 10 positions matching TRBD2. CDR3 region: CASSTRTSGNSGANVLTF. The CDR3 region has the DNA TGTGCCAGCAGCACCAGGACTAGCGGCAACTCTGGGGCCAACGTCCTGACTTTC.